This TCR beta chain comes out of a study of shared clonotypes between healthy human individuals. General observations from the study: Among the subsets, naive ones generally showed larger estimated richness than memory ones. Owing to a small donor count, the genetic and exposure-history diversity represented was limited. Only blood samples were collected, and tissue repertoires likely differ.

As concerns this clone: The antigen remains unidentified.

Sequenced by immunoSEQ multiplex PCR; TCRdb stores in-frame clones only, minus some. The sample has roughly 500,000 clones; 90% to 97% are singletons. This CDR3 is 17 amino acids long. Per the germline V gene, CDR1 is SEHNR and CDR2 is FQNEAQ (reference sequence). V lost 5 bases to trimming and J lost 5 bases; unmatched junction nucleotides: 11. The rearrangement links TRBV7-9 to TRBJ1-4, with 10 nucleotides matching TRBD1. This receptor was identified in a woman aged 25 to 39 in good health. Sequencing was carried out using naive CD4+ T cells sorted from blood. The subset is: CD45RA+ positively selected. DNA for the CDR3: TGTGCCAGCAGCCCAGGGGGACAGGGGAGAGGAAATGAAAAACTGTTTTTT. Protein sequence: CASSPGGQGRGNEKLFF.